These T cell receptor beta chains were read from a single sample in a study of graft-versus-host responses after intestinal transplantation. Their target antigens are unknown. Clones were read by immunoSEQ multiplex PCR, and TCRdb kept only the in-frame ones, dropping some. The repertoire has more than 80,000 clones, around 83% of them found once; the top ten carry approximately 18%. The source was unstimulated CD8+ T cells sorted from spleen or lymph node cells, collected before intestinal transplant. These receptors were taken from a human donor who received an intestinal transplant. The CDR3 runs from the conserved cysteine through the conserved F or W. The D gene is left open where the match is weak. Not every row has a clone size; where given, it reads once, few, many or a size class.

DNA | CDR3 | V | D | size | J
TGTGCCAGCAGTCTCGACCGCAGCTCCTACAATGAGCAGTTCTTC | CASSLDRSSYNEQFF | TRBV2 | - | - | TRBJ2-1
TGTGCCATCAGGAGGGGGTGGGGGCGCTCCTACGAGCAGTACTTC | CAIRRGWGRSYEQYF | TRBV10-3 | - | - | TRBJ2-7
TGTGCCAGCAGTAATATGCGAGAGCAGTACTTC | CASSNMREQYF | TRBV28 | - | - | TRBJ2-7
TGTGCCAGCAGCTTCGGACTAGCGGAGTACAATGAGCAGTTCTTC | CASSFGLAEYNEQFF | TRBV5-6 | TRBD2 | - | TRBJ2-1
TGTGCCAGTAGTATAAGGGCCCTGCACCAGCCCCAGCATTTT | CASSIRALHQPQHF | TRBV19 | - | - | TRBJ1-5
TGTGCCACCAGCGTCCTTGGTCCCGGAGCAGGGAATGAGCAGTTCTTC | CATSVLGPGAGNEQFF | TRBV15 | - | - | TRBJ2-1
TGTGCCAGCAGCTTGGCGAAGAGAAACACTGAAGCTTTCTTT | CASSLAKRNTEAFF | TRBV5-4 | - | - | TRBJ1-1
TGTGCCAGCAGCGTGGGGATTGACAATGCCTGGGATGGCTACACCTTC | CASSVGIDNAWDGYTF | TRBV9 | - | - | TRBJ1-2
TGTGCCAGCAGCCACGGGGGACTAGCGGAAAGGGAGACCCAGTACTTC | CASSHGGLAERETQYF | TRBV7-9 | TRBD2 | - | TRBJ2-5
TGTGCCAGCAGTGTTGGGGTAGGAGCAACTAATGAAAAACTGTTTTTT | CASSVGVGATNEKLFF | TRBV2 | - | - | TRBJ1-4
TGCGCCAGCAGCCAAGGACCCCCCTACGAGCAGTACTTC | CASSQGPPYEQYF | TRBV4-1 | - | - | TRBJ2-7
TGTGCCAGCAGCTTAGATCATTTGGGCCTACTACAAGAGACCCAGTACTTC | CASSLDHLGLLQETQYF | TRBV7-6 | - | - | TRBJ2-5
TGTGCCAGCGTGGGCAGGGGGTTCCAAGAGACCCAGTACTTC | CASVGRGFQETQYF | TRBV28 | TRBD1 | - | TRBJ2-5
TGTGCCAGCAGCTTACAGGGCCACAATGAGCAGTTCTTC | CASSLQGHNEQFF | TRBV7-3 | - | - | TRBJ2-1
TGTGCCAGTAGTCGGACTAGCGGGGGGTCTATCATGCTCAATGAGCAGTTCTTC | CASSRTSGGSIMLNEQFF | TRBV19 | TRBD2 | few | TRBJ2-1
TGTGCCACCAGCAGAGAAACTGCTAACTATGGCTACACCTTC | CATSRETANYGYTF | TRBV15 | - | - | TRBJ1-2
TGCGCCAGCAGCCAAGGGACAGGGGAAGGAGAGACCCAGTACTTC | CASSQGTGEGETQYF | TRBV4-1 | TRBD1 | - | TRBJ2-5
TGTGCCATCAGTGAGTCGACGGGAGGATTATACAATGAGCAGTTCTTC | CAISESTGGLYNEQFF | TRBV10-3 | TRBD2 | - | TRBJ2-1
TGTGCCAGCAGTCCACGGACTGTTCCCTACGAGCAGTACTTC | CASSPRTVPYEQYF | TRBV27 | - | - | TRBJ2-7
TGTGCCAGCAGTTTAATGACAGGCCTCTATGGCTACACCTTC | CASSLMTGLYGYTF | TRBV28 | - | - | TRBJ1-2
TGTGCCAGCAGTTACCGGGCCTGGCGCCACGAGCAGTACTTC | CASSYRAWRHEQYF | TRBV6-6 | - | - | TRBJ2-7
TGTGCCAGCAGCTTAGTAACAGGGGGTCCCACAGATACGCAGTATTTT | CASSLVTGGPTDTQYF | TRBV7-6 | TRBD1 | - | TRBJ2-3
TGTGCCAGCAGTTTATCCGCGGGGATAGGAGAGACCCAGTACTTC | CASSLSAGIGETQYF | TRBV27 | - | - | TRBJ2-5
TGCAGCGTGGCCGGGACAGGCTTTACGGGCAATGAGCAGTTCTTC | CSVAGTGFTGNEQFF | TRBV29-1 | TRBD1 | - | TRBJ2-1
TGTGCCAGCAGTGATGCGGGGGAGAGGACCCAAGAGACCCAGTACTTC | CASSDAGERTQETQYF | TRBV2 | TRBD2 | - | TRBJ2-5
TGTGCCAGCAGTCCCGGGATCACAGATACGCAGTATTTT | CASSPGITDTQYF | TRBV28 | - | once | TRBJ2-3
TGTGCCAGCAGTTTAACGCCCCGGGGGGGTCCCTACGAGCAGTACTTC | CASSLTPRGGPYEQYF | TRBV27 | TRBD2 | - | TRBJ2-7
TGTGCCATCAGTGAGTACACACTCAATGGCTACACCTTC | CAISEYTLNGYTF | TRBV10-3 | - | - | TRBJ1-2
TGTGCCAGCAGTGCGGCGGGACAGACTAACACTGAAGCTTTCTTT | CASSAAGQTNTEAFF | TRBV2 | TRBD1 | - | TRBJ1-1
TGTGCCAGCAGTGAAGTGTCTTGGGACAGGGCCCAACCGTACGAGCAGTACTTC | CASSEVSWDRAQPYEQYF | TRBV6-1 | TRBD1 | few | TRBJ2-7
TGCGCCAGCAGCAGGACTAGCGACAAAGAGACCCAGTACTTC | CASSRTSDKETQYF | TRBV5-1 | TRBD2 | once | TRBJ2-5
TGCGCCAGCAGCCAAGTCGGACTAGCGAACACCGGGGAGCTGTTTTTT | CASSQVGLANTGELFF | TRBV4-1 | TRBD2 | - | TRBJ2-2
TGTGCCAGCAGCCAAGGAGGGACTAGCGGGGGGGCATGGGAGACCCAGTACTTC | CASSQGGTSGGAWETQYF | TRBV4-2 | TRBD2 | - | TRBJ2-5
TGTGCCAGCAGTGCAAGCGGGGGGGCGGGAGAGACCCAGTACTTC | CASSASGGAGETQYF | TRBV9 | TRBD2 | few | TRBJ2-5
TGTGCCAGCAGTTTTCGCTACAGGGTTCCTAACACCGGGGAGCTGTTTTTT | CASSFRYRVPNTGELFF | TRBV28 | - | - | TRBJ2-2
TGTGCCAGCAGTTTGGGGGGTTCCTACAATGAGCAGTTCTTC | CASSLGGSYNEQFF | TRBV28 | - | - | TRBJ2-1
TGTGCCAGCAGTGAATCCCATGAAGCTTTCTTT | CASSESHEAFF | TRBV6-1 | - | - | TRBJ1-1
TGTGCCAGCAGCGTAGTAGGGGACCTAGCGGAAGCTTTCTTT | CASSVVGDLAEAFF | TRBV9 | - | - | TRBJ1-1
TGTGCCAGTTCACCCAGACAGGCCCCCGCCTACGAGCAGTACTTC | CASSPRQAPAYEQYF | TRBV18 | - | - | TRBJ2-7
TGTGCCAGCAGTTTAATTGGGACAGGCAATGAGCAGTTCTTC | CASSLIGTGNEQFF | TRBV27 | TRBD1 | - | TRBJ2-1
TGTGCCAGCAGCTTGGGCAGGGGTAGGGGCAATCAGCCCCAGCATTTT | CASSLGRGRGNQPQHF | TRBV5-6 | - | - | TRBJ1-5
TGTGCCAGCAGCTTGGTGGGTAGGACAGGTATCCATGAGCAGTTCTTC | CASSLVGRTGIHEQFF | TRBV5-4 | TRBD1 | - | TRBJ2-1
TGTGCCAGCAGATACGGTGAGGGGAACACTGAAGCTTTCTTT | CASRYGEGNTEAFF | TRBV5-6 | - | - | TRBJ1-1
TGCGCCAGCAGCCAGGGGAACACTGAAGCTTTCTTT | CASSQGNTEAFF | TRBV4-1 | - | - | TRBJ1-1